The subject of this entry is one T cell receptor beta chain. Its antigen is currently not known. Per-base quality was not reported, and no clone a single base away is much larger than it. The sample is drawn from a study of somatic mutations in cytotoxic T cells in rheumatoid arthritis (dated by TCRdb to between 2016 and 2019). For the wider study: Right after diagnosis and prior to the start of any treatment, approximately 30 ml EDTA of peripheral blood was drawn from patients. A FACSAria II or Sony SH800 was used to flow-sort some V beta antibody-stained T-cell populations at nearly 100% purity, and TCRB sequencing was also done on sorted V beta1+ cells. The study asked whether expanded CD8+ T-cell clones in newly diagnosed, untreated rheumatoid arthritis carry somatic mutations, and used TCRB deep sequencing to characterize clonality. A total of more than 55 rheumatoid arthritis patients and about 21 healthy controls underwent TCRB deep sequencing. The median ages of the patient and control groups were essentially identical. What the study reported, not specific to this receptor: Rheumatoid arthritis patients and age-matched healthy controls did not significantly differ in CD8+ T-cell clonality. In about an eighth of the roughly 65 patients, more than 20% of CD8+ cells belonged to the largest CD8+ clone, while several identical CD8+ TCRB sequences were shared between blood and synovial fluid. It was unknown which antigens the expanded CD8+ clones targeted, and their absence from virus-specific databases did not exclude viral specificity. An increase of CD8+ clonality with age was seen in patients (Spearman r of about 0.49) but not in healthy controls. The slight underrepresentation of TRBV07 in patients was not corrected for multiple comparisons.

Sequencing of TCRB CDR3 was done on genomic DNA with the immunoSEQ assay. As for how the authors treated the data: Published virus-specific TCRB sequences were compared with patient CD8+ clones larger than 1%, and only a few matches were found. Analyses were restricted to productive TCRB rearrangements. Clonality was expressed as a Shannon entropy-based productive clonality index, with each clone defined by a unique TCRB CDR3 sequence. Repertoire overlap between two samples was calculated from the template counts of each clone relative to total templates per sample. V-gene usage from TCRB sequencing and V-gene usage measured by flow cytometry were correlated (Spearman r of 0.61). This immuneACCESS table, as held by TCRdb, lists in-frame sequences with V and J called but not all clones. Of the missing ones, under half trace to an unresolved V gene in checked studies; the others have no known cause. Clonal size and the V and J genes are those of that table, whereas D and trimming came from the DNA. The sample table contains several thousand clones; only one count was recorded for roughly 77% of them. The ten largest clonotypes hold over 9.5% of the sample.

On an AutoMACS, CD4+ and CD8+ cells were isolated via positive magnetic bead selection, and their purity was verified by flow cytometry. Initial screening for clonal expansions relied on flow cytometry with a TCR V beta antibody panel, after which sorted CD8+ fractions underwent TCRB deep sequencing for characterization. Ficoll-Paque PLUS density gradient separation was used to isolate peripheral blood mononuclear cells. Using Nucleospin Tissue or Tissue XS kits, DNA was extracted from CD4-enriched, CD8-enriched or PBMC samples, with quantification by a Qubit 2.0 fluorometer. The germline V gene specifies MGHRA as CDR1 and YSYEKL as CDR2. A distance of 23 bases separates the germline ends of V and J, which lose 7 bases and 2 bases respectively. Reading from cysteine to phenylalanine, the CDR3 counts 17 amino acids. Only the CDR3 DNA stays, 51 bases, in frame from base 1.

The specimen sequenced was CD8+ T cells sorted from blood. This TCR came from an adult with rheumatoid arthritis. The chain couples TRBV4-1 to TRBJ1-1; the best D guess is TRBD1, with 5 bases matching. The DNA is as follows: TGCGCCAGCACGGGACCGGGACCTGGGACGGGTAACACTGAAGCTTTCTTT. This is translated as CASTGPGPGTGNTEAFF.